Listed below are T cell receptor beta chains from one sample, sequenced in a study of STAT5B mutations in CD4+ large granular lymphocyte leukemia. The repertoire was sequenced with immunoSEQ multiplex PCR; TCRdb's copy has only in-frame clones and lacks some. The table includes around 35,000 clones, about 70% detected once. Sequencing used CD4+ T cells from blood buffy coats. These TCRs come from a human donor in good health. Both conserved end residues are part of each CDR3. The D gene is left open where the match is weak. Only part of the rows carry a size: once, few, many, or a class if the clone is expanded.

DNA: TGTGCCAGTAACGGACAGGGAGTTGATGAGCAGTTCTTC
CDR3: CASNGQGVDEQFF
J: TRBJ2-1
D: TRBD1
size: once
V: TRBV19

DNA: TGTGCCAGCAGCCGAATTAACGTAGCGGGAGGTGACGAGCAGTACTTC
CDR3: CASSRINVAGGDEQYF
J: TRBJ2-7
D: TRBD2
size: -
V: TRBV5-6

DNA: TGTGCCAGGACGAAGGGCAGGGGCACCGGGGAGCTGTTTTTT
CDR3: CARTKGRGTGELFF
J: TRBJ2-2
D: -
size: -
V: TRBV19

DNA: TGTGCCACCAGCAGGTTGACAGACCAAGAGACCCAGTACTTC
CDR3: CATSRLTDQETQYF
J: TRBJ2-5
D: -
size: -
V: TRBV15

DNA: TGTGCCAGCAGTCTGACGGGACAGAGGCAGCCCCAGCATTTT
CDR3: CASSLTGQRQPQHF
J: TRBJ1-5
D: TRBD1
size: -
V: TRBV28

DNA: TGCAGTGCTGGCTACACAGATACGCAGTATTTT
CDR3: CSAGYTDTQYF
J: TRBJ2-3
D: -
size: -
V: TRBV20-1

DNA: TGTGCCAGCAGTTACTCGTTCGGGCTAAACTACGAGCAGTACTTC
CDR3: CASSYSFGLNYEQYF
J: TRBJ2-7
D: -
size: -
V: TRBV6-5

DNA: TGTGCCAGCAGCCAAGATGCAGGTACCATTTACTCCTATAATTCACCCCTCCACTTT
CDR3: CASSQDAGTIYSYNSPLHF
J: TRBJ1-6
D: -
size: -
V: TRBV4-2

DNA: TGTGCCAGCAGTGATAGTTCTGGAAACACCATATATTTT
CDR3: CASSDSSGNTIYF
J: TRBJ1-3
D: -
size: -
V: TRBV2

DNA: TGTGCCAGCAGCCTCCGACAGGGGGAAAAACTGTTTTTT
CDR3: CASSLRQGEKLFF
J: TRBJ1-4
D: TRBD1
size: -
V: TRBV11-3

DNA: TGCAGCGTTGAGGCTCTAGGGGCAGGGGAGACCCAGTACTTC
CDR3: CSVEALGAGETQYF
J: TRBJ2-5
D: -
size: -
V: TRBV29-1

DNA: TGTGCCAGCCTTAAACCCGGCAGGGTGGGAAATGAGCAGTTCTTC
CDR3: CASLKPGRVGNEQFF
J: TRBJ2-1
D: -
size: -
V: TRBV11-2

DNA: TGTGCCAGCTCACGAGAAGGACCGGGACAGGGGAACTATGGCTACACCTTC
CDR3: CASSREGPGQGNYGYTF
J: TRBJ1-2
D: TRBD1
size: -
V: TRBV18

DNA: TGTGCCTGGAGTGAGGGCGAGCAGTACTTC
CDR3: CAWSEGEQYF
J: TRBJ2-7
D: -
size: -
V: TRBV30

DNA: TGTGCCAGCAGTTCCCCGTCGGGGCAGTACTATGGCTACACCTTC
CDR3: CASSSPSGQYYGYTF
J: TRBJ1-2
D: -
size: -
V: TRBV6-6

DNA: TGTGCCAGCAGCTTAGTTAGCGACTACAATGAGCAGTTCTTC
CDR3: CASSLVSDYNEQFF
J: TRBJ2-1
D: -
size: -
V: TRBV7-9

DNA: TGTGCCAGCAGGGTCAGAATACAGAACACTGAAGCTTTCTTT
CDR3: CASRVRIQNTEAFF
J: TRBJ1-1
D: -
size: -
V: TRBV2

DNA: TGTGCCAGCAGTCTGACTGACCCTTCCGTCTATGGCTACACCTTC
CDR3: CASSLTDPSVYGYTF
J: TRBJ1-2
D: -
size: -
V: TRBV28

DNA: TGTGCCAGCAGCTTGGCCGGACTAGCGGGGGGCACAGATACGCAGTATTTT
CDR3: CASSLAGLAGGTDTQYF
J: TRBJ2-3
D: TRBD2
size: -
V: TRBV5-4

DNA: TGTGCCAGCAGAACGGCTTGGGTAACCACTGGGGCCAACGTCCTGACTTTC
CDR3: CASRTAWVTTGANVLTF
J: TRBJ2-6
D: -
size: -
V: TRBV27

DNA: TGTGCCAGCAGTGAAGCGCTTCATGACCCGCGGACCCAGTACTTC
CDR3: CASSEALHDPRTQYF
J: TRBJ2-5
D: -
size: -
V: TRBV2

DNA: TGTGCCAGCAGCCGACAGGGTGAAAAACTGTTTTTT
CDR3: CASSRQGEKLFF
J: TRBJ1-4
D: TRBD1
size: few
V: TRBV5-4

DNA: TGTGCCAGCTCCCGAGCGGGAGTTACCGGGGAGCTGTTTTTT
CDR3: CASSRAGVTGELFF
J: TRBJ2-2
D: TRBD2
size: few
V: TRBV5-4

DNA: TGTGCCAGCAGCGCCCATAGAGAATGGGGAGATACGCAGTATTTT
CDR3: CASSAHREWGDTQYF
J: TRBJ2-3
D: -
size: few
V: TRBV9

DNA: TGTGCCAGCAGCTTAGCATCTGGGCAGGGGGTCTACGAGCAGTACTTC
CDR3: CASSLASGQGVYEQYF
J: TRBJ2-7
D: TRBD1
size: -
V: TRBV7-2

DNA: TGTGCCAGCAGCCAAGTGGGGCTAGCCTACGAGCAGTACTTC
CDR3: CASSQVGLAYEQYF
J: TRBJ2-7
D: -
size: -
V: TRBV5-4

DNA: TGTGCCATCAGTGAGCTGGGGCAGCCTAGCTCCTACGAGCAGTACTTC
CDR3: CAISELGQPSSYEQYF
J: TRBJ2-7
D: -
size: once
V: TRBV10-3

DNA: TGTGCCAGCAGCCTACTTCTCGGGGGCGGTTTGGTAAACGAGCAGTACTTC
CDR3: CASSLLLGGGLVNEQYF
J: TRBJ2-7
D: -
size: -
V: TRBV5-5

DNA: TGTGCCAGCAGCCCCGACGGGGGGCAGGCAGATACGCAGTATTTT
CDR3: CASSPDGGQADTQYF
J: TRBJ2-3
D: -
size: -
V: TRBV11-3

DNA: TGTGCCAGCAGTTCCAACCCCCGACAGGACAATCAGCCCCAGCATTTT
CDR3: CASSSNPRQDNQPQHF
J: TRBJ1-5
D: -
size: -
V: TRBV28

DNA: TGTGCCAGCAGCTTGAATCGGGGACGATCACCCCTCCACTTT
CDR3: CASSLNRGRSPLHF
J: TRBJ1-6
D: -
size: -
V: TRBV5-6

DNA: TGTGCCAGCAGTCTCGAGGCGAACACTGAAGCTTTCTTT
CDR3: CASSLEANTEAFF
J: TRBJ1-1
D: -
size: once
V: TRBV7-9

DNA: TGTGCCAGCAGCTTAGGGAGTTTCGTAGAGACCCAGTACTTC
CDR3: CASSLGSFVETQYF
J: TRBJ2-5
D: -
size: -
V: TRBV7-2

DNA: TGTGCCAGCAGCTTAGAACTAGCGGTATCCTACAATGAGCAGTTCTTC
CDR3: CASSLELAVSYNEQFF
J: TRBJ2-1
D: TRBD2
size: -
V: TRBV11-2

DNA: TGTGCCACCAGCAGCGGGACAAACTCCTACGAGCAGTACTTC
CDR3: CATSSGTNSYEQYF
J: TRBJ2-7
D: -
size: few
V: TRBV15

DNA: TGTGCCAGCAGTGGTCCTGACAGAACAGACTTCTATGGCTACACCTTC
CDR3: CASSGPDRTDFYGYTF
J: TRBJ1-2
D: -
size: -
V: TRBV25-1

DNA: TGTGCCAGCAGCCCGAGTCGGACAGGGCGCAATGAGCAGTTCTTC
CDR3: CASSPSRTGRNEQFF
J: TRBJ2-1
D: TRBD1
size: -
V: TRBV5-4

DNA: TGCGCCAGCAGAAGGACAGGATCTAACTCTGGAAACACCATATATTTT
CDR3: CASRRTGSNSGNTIYF
J: TRBJ1-3
D: TRBD1
size: -
V: TRBV5-1

DNA: TGTGCCAGCAGCGGGGGACCCCTGAGCTCCTACGAGCAGTACTTC
CDR3: CASSGGPLSSYEQYF
J: TRBJ2-7
D: -
size: -
V: TRBV9

DNA: TGTGCCAGTAGTCACGACAGGGGGCTCGATCAGCCCCAGCATTTT
CDR3: CASSHDRGLDQPQHF
J: TRBJ1-5
D: TRBD1
size: -
V: TRBV19

DNA: TGTGCCTGGAGTGTACGACTAGCGGGATACTTCTACAATGAGCAGTTCTTC
CDR3: CAWSVRLAGYFYNEQFF
J: TRBJ2-1
D: TRBD2
size: -
V: TRBV30

DNA: TGTGCCAGCAGCTTAAACTACGAGCAGTACTTC
CDR3: CASSLNYEQYF
J: TRBJ2-7
D: -
size: -
V: TRBV11-2

DNA: TGTGCCAGAAGCGTAAGGACTAGCGGGAGAATGGACTACGAGCAGTACTTC
CDR3: CARSVRTSGRMDYEQYF
J: TRBJ2-7
D: TRBD2
size: -
V: TRBV5-3

DNA: TGTGCCTGGAGTGTACGGAGGGCTAGTACCAATGAGCAGTTCTTC
CDR3: CAWSVRRASTNEQFF
J: TRBJ2-1
D: -
size: few
V: TRBV30

DNA: TGTGCCAGCAGCTTCTCCCAGACGAGTCATTATTTT
CDR3: CASSFSQTSHYF
J: TRBJ2-3
D: -
size: -
V: TRBV7-9